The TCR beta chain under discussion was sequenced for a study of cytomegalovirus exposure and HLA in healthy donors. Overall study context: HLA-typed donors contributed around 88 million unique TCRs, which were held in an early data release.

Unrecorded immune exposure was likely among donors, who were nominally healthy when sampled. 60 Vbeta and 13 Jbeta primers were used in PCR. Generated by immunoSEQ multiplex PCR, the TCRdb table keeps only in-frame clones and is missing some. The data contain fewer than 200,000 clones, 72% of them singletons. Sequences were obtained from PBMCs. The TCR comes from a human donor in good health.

The CDR3 sequence: CASSLREASSGEWETQYF. The DNA for the CDR3 is TGTGCCAGCAGCTTAAGGGAAGCTAGCAGTGGTGAGTGGGAGACCCAGTACTTC. The V call is TRBV5-5, the J call TRBJ2-5, with D possibly TRBD2 on 5 matching bases. The CDR3 runs to 18 residues. Germline loops: CDR1 SGHKS, CDR2 YYEKEE (reference sequence). V was cut by 2 bases and J by 5 bases, with 25 bases left in between.